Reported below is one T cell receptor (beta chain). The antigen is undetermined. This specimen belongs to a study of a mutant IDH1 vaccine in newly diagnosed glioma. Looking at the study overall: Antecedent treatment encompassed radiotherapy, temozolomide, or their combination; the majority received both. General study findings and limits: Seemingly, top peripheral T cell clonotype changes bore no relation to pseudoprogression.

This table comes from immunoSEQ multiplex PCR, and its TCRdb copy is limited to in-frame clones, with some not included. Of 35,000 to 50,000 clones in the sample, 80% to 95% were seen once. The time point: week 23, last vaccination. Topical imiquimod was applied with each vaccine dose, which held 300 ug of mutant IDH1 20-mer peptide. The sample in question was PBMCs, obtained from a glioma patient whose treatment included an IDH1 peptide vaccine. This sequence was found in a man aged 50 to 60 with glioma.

The CDR3 DNA follows: TGTGCCAGCAGTTACTCAGCAGGGAGGGCCCCGAAACTGTTTTTT. This codes for CASSYSAGRAPKLFF. This chain connects TRBV6-5 to TRBJ1-4, with TRBD1 as a possible D gene (5 bases). Germline CDR1 is MNHEY and CDR2 is SVGAGI. Deletions cut 0 bases from V and 11 bases from J, with 16 bases between. The CDR3 has 15 amino acids.